The clone carrying this T cell receptor beta chain was seen many times. Its antigen remains unidentified. Amplification of TCR alpha and beta CDR3 regions from RNA used iRepertoire nested multiplex PCR. For one-step reverse transcription and amplification, roughly 95-400 ng of tissue mRNA or PBMC total RNA was used. TCRdb called the multiplex PCR reads again in MiXCR, with one record for every CDR3 protein. Among about 210,000 distinct CDR3 sequences, roughly 32% were seen once, and the ten largest hold 20% to 25%. With V trimmed by 6 bases and J by 7 bases, 7 bases remained unmatched. CDR3 length equals 16 residues. Germline V lookup: CDR1 MNHNS, CDR2 SASEGT. This entry is derived from a study of glioma-infiltrating T cells. Findings of the study overall: Above-expected tissue-blood divergence occurred in all gliomas, most in low-grade ones. Very few CDR3 sequences were shared between tissue and blood.

The chain employs TRBV6-1 and TRBJ2-1; 15 positions match TRBD2. Material: glioma tissue, nonneoplastic brain tissue, or PBMCs (not recorded which). This receptor was taken from a human donor with low-grade glioma or glioblastoma, undergoing nonglioma brain surgery, or in good health (not recorded which). For the CDR3, the DNA is TGTGCCAGCAGCCGACGGACTAGCGGGAGGGGGAATGAGCAGTTCTTC. Its protein is CASSRRTSGRGNEQFF.